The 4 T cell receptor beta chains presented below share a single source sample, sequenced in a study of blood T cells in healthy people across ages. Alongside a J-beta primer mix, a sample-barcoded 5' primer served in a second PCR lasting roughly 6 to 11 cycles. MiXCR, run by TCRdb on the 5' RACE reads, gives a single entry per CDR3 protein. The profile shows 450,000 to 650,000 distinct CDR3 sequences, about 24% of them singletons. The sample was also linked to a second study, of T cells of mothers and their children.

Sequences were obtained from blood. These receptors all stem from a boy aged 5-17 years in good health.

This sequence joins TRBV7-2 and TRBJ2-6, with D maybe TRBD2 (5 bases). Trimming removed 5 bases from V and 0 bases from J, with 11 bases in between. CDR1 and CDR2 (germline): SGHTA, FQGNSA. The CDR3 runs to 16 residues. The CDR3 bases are TGTGCCAGCAGCGGAGGCGAAGTCTCTGGGGCCAACGTCCTGACTTTC. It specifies CASSGGEVSGANVLTF. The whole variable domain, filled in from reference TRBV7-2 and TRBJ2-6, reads GAGVSQSPSNKVTEKGKDVELRCDPISGHTALYWYRQSLGQGLEFLIYFQGNSAPDKSGLPSDRFSAERTGGSVSTLTIQRTQQEDSAVYLCASSGGEVSGANVLTFGAGSRLTVL.

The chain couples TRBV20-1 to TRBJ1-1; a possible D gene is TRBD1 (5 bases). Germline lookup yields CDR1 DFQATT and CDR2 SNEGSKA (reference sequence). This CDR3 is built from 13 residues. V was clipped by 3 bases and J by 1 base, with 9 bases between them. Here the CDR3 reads CSARRDWNTEAFF. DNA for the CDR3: TGCAGTGCTAGGCGGGACTGGAACACTGAAGCTTTCTTT.

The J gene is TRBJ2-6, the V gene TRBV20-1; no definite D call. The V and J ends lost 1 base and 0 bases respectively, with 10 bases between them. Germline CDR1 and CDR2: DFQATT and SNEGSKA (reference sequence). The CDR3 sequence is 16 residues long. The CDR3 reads CSARAGRDSGANVLTF. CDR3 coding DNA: TGCAGTGCTAGAGCGGGCCGAGACTCTGGGGCCAACGTCCTGACTTTC.

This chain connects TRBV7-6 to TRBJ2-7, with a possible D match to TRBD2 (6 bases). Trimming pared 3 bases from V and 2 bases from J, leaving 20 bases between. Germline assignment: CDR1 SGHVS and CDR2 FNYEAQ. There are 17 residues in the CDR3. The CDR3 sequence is CASSFAKAGQRTYEQYF. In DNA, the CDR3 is TGTGCCAGCAGCTTTGCTAAAGCGGGCCAACGCACCTACGAGCAGTACTTC.